The 19 T cell receptor beta chains reported below all come from one sample, sequenced in a study of post-analysis software for immune sequencing data. The study, taken as a whole, reports: Comparison of patients with controls showed four or five TRBV segments more frequent in patients, TRBV5-6, TRBV5-1 and TRBV20-1 among them.

Their antigen targets remain unknown. TCR beta libraries were prepared from cDNA with unique molecular identifiers. TCRdb passed the PCR reads through MiXCR, listing each CDR3 protein once. The sample carries about 400,000 distinct CDR3 sequences, less than 40% recorded once. Specimen: blood. These receptors came from a girl between 5 and 17 years old with multiple sclerosis.

In this sample, this clonotype turned up a few times. Compared with germline, one end of the junction differs, possibly owing to a read error. The chain carries TRBV20-1 and TRBJ2-1; TRBD2 might be the D (6 bases). CDR1 and CDR2 (germline): DFQATT, SNEGSKA (reference sequence). CDR3 length equals 17 residues. The CDR3, as DNA: TGCAGTGCTAGTACCTTGTGGACTAACGGAAACTACAGTGAGCAGTTCTTC. Translation: CSASTLWTNGNYSEQFF.

The chain couples TRBV4-1 to TRBJ2-5, with D perhaps TRBD1 (7 bases). This CDR3 has 13 amino acids. In germline, CDR1 is MGHRA, CDR2 YSYEKL. V dropped 1 base and J dropped 6 bases, with 9 bases sitting between them. CDR3 sequence reads: CASSQAGGKTQYF. In nucleotides, the CDR3 is TGCGCCAGCAGCCAAGCAGGGGGGAAGACCCAGTACTTC.

The V call is TRBV3-1, the J call TRBJ2-1; perhaps TRBD1 as D (6 bases). The J call is in doubt because the DNA end fits TRBJ2-7 better. Germline lookup yields CDR1 LGHDT and CDR2 YNNKEL (reference sequence). The CDR3 length is 14 residues. The CDR3 nucleotides read TGTGCCAGCCAGGACAGCAACTCCTACAATGAGCAGTACTTC. It encodes CASQDSNSYNEQYF.

V and J are TRBV30 and TRBJ2-7; TRBD1 matches at 8 bases. CDR3 length: 14 residues. V gave up 3 bases and J gave up 1 base; unmatched junction bases: 5. In germline, CDR1 is GTSNPN, CDR2 SVGIG (reference sequence). CDR3 sequence reads: CAWSTGTGSYEQYF. Here the CDR3 DNA reads TGTGCCTGGAGCACCGGGACAGGATCCTACGAGCAGTACTTC.

This clonotype was observed many times. The chain recombines TRBV9 with TRBJ2-7; D not resolved. Germline CDR1 is SGDLS and CDR2 is YYNGEE. The CDR3 extends over 15 amino acids. V shed 0 bases and J shed 3 bases, with 13 bases lying between them. The chain's CDR3 is CASSVALGLNYEQYF. The CDR3 DNA follows: TGTGCCAGCAGCGTAGCCTTAGGGCTAAACTACGAGCAGTACTTC.

The genes are TRBV2 and TRBJ1-6, with a possible D match to TRBD1 (6 bases). CDR1 and CDR2 from the germline V gene are SNHLY and FYNNEI. V was shortened by 1 base and J by 4 bases, with 14 bases between the two germline ends. The CDR3 totals 17 residues. The CDR3 DNA sequence: TGTGCCAGCAGTGAAGAATTTTGGGACAAATATAATTCACCCCTCCACTTT. This translates into CASSEEFWDKYNSPLHF.

The rearrangement links TRBV25-1 to TRBJ2-2; 7 nucleotides line up with TRBD1. Germline lookup yields CDR1 MGHDK and CDR2 SYGVNS. J gave up 1 base and V 4 bases, and 0 bases lay outside the gene matches. The CDR3 is 14 amino acids. The CDR3 sequence is CASSGTGNTGELFF. The CDR3 nucleotides read TGTGCCAGCAGTGGGACAGGGAACACCGGGGAGCTGTTTTTT.

V usage is TRBV12-3 or TRBV12-4 and J usage is TRBJ1-1; 7 bases line up with TRBD1. V was clipped by 5 bases and J by 11 bases; unmatched bases: 14. The CDR3 totals 14 residues. CDR3 protein: CASSPRQGRVMAFF. Here the CDR3 DNA reads TGTGCCAGCAGTCCGCGACAGGGAAGGGTAATGGCTTTCTTT.

This clonotype was seen a handful of times. The rearrangement uses TRBV29-1 and TRBJ1-1; no definite D call. CDR3 length: 13 residues. V lost 4 bases, J lost 1 base, and 10 bases lay in between. CDR1 is SQVTM and CDR2 is ANQGSEA in the germline V gene. CDR3 nucleotides: TGCAGCGTTGTGTCCGGGGAGAACACTGAAGCTTTCTTT. Protein: CSVVSGENTEAFF.

Written as DNA, the CDR3 is TGTGCCAGCAGCACGACTAGCGGGGCAGGAACGACCACAGATACGCAGTATTTT. Protein product: CASSTTSGAGTTTDTQYF. The genes are TRBV9 and TRBJ2-3; 11 bases match TRBD2. The V gene's germline CDR1 is SGDLS and CDR2 YYNGEE. Trimming took 4 bases from V and 2 from J; bases not matched to a gene: 12. The CDR3 has 18 amino acids.

This clonotype was counted ten times or more. The chain's CDR3 is CATSGRQLAGDTQYF. DNA of the CDR3: TGTGCCACCAGTGGTAGACAGCTCGCGGGAGATACGCAGTATTTT. The V call is TRBV24-1, the J call TRBJ2-3, with D perhaps matching TRBD1 or TRBD2 (5 bases each). CDR1 is KGHDR and CDR2 is SFDVKD in the germline V gene. This CDR3 is 15 amino acids long. V lost 5 bases, J lost 5 bases, and 16 bases lay in between.

This clonotype has only a few counts. The V gene is TRBV10-3, the J gene TRBJ1-6; a weak D match, TRBD1 (5 bases). CDR1 and CDR2 (germline): ENHRY, SYGVKD. Trimming took 3 bases from V and 7 from J, leaving 7 bases between them. The CDR3 runs to 13 residues. CDR3 bases: TGTGCCATCAGTGAAGGGACGAATTCACCCCTCCACTTT. This gives the protein CAISEGTNSPLHF.

The chain joins TRBV3-1 to TRBJ2-5, with 9 nucleotides matching TRBD1. The J call is uncertain, as TRBJ2-7 better fits the DNA end. Germline lookup yields CDR1 LGHDT and CDR2 YNNKEL (reference sequence). The length of the CDR3 is 16 residues. The CDR3 reads CASSQEGTGRLYEQYF. CDR3 in DNA: TGTGCCAGCAGCCAAGAAGGGACAGGGAGACTCTACGAGCAGTACTTC.

The genes are TRBV20-1 and TRBJ1-2; no firm D call. CDR3 size: 15 residues. V was clipped by 6 bases and J by 5 bases, with 22 bases between them. Germline V gene sequence: CDR1 DFQATT, CDR2 SNEGSKA (reference sequence). DNA for the CDR3: TGCAGTGCAGACGGGTCCGCAGCCGCCCGGTATGGCTACACCTTC. It codes for CSADGSAAARYGYTF.

This clonotype was seen a few times. V and J are TRBV7-6 and TRBJ2-1; 12 bases are shared with TRBD2. The V segment lost 5 bases and the J segment 1 base; nucleotides outside the gene matches: 9. Germline assignment: CDR1 SGHVS and CDR2 FNYEAQ. This CDR3 is built from 18 residues. CDR3 in DNA: TGTGCCAGCAGCCCCCAACTAGCGGGGGGCCTTTCCTACAATGAGCAGTTCTTC. Translated, it gives CASSPQLAGGLSYNEQFF.

This clonotype has just a few counts. J is TRBJ2-7 and V is TRBV20-1, with D perhaps matching TRBD1 (5 bases). V was pared by 0 bases and J by 0 bases, with 18 bases between. Germline V lookup: CDR1 DFQATT, CDR2 SNEGSKA (reference sequence). This CDR3 region has 17 residues. CDR3 loop: CSARDPTDSAFSYEQYF. DNA for the CDR3: TGCAGTGCTAGAGATCCGACCGACAGCGCCTTCTCCTACGAGCAGTACTTC.

The chain recombines TRBV28 with TRBJ2-2; D might be TRBD1 (5 bases). Looked up from germline, CDR1 is MDHEN and CDR2 is SYDVKM. Trimming cost V 5 bases and J 5 bases, with 18 bases left between them. CDR3 length: 16 residues. The CDR3 coding sequence is TGTGCCAGCAGTCCCCTTGGGCAGGGTCTAACCGGGGAGCTGTTTTTT. This encodes CASSPLGQGLTGELFF. Together with reference TRBV28 and TRBJ2-2, the CDR3 gives the full variable domain: DVKVTQSSRYLVKRTGEKVFLECVQDMDHENMFWYRQDPGLGLRLIYFSYDVKMKEKGDIPEGYSVSREKKERFSLILESASTNQTSMYLCASSPLGQGLTGELFFGEGSRLTVL.

This clonotype occurred a few times. The genes are TRBV6-6 and TRBJ2-5; 7 nucleotides match TRBD1. The J call may be incorrect, as the DNA end agrees better with TRBJ2-7. This CDR3 is 13 amino acids long. Germline V lookup: CDR1 MNHNY, CDR2 SVGAGI (reference sequence). The CDR3 DNA sequence: TGTGCCAGCAGCCCGGGACAGCGCCACGAGCAGTACTTC. Encoded protein: CASSPGQRHEQYF.

This clonotype turned up a few times. The chain joins TRBV19 to TRBJ1-6; perhaps TRBD1 as D (5 bases). The CDR3 runs 12 residues. Germline CDR1 reads LNHDA; CDR2 reads SQIVND (reference sequence). The germline V and J ends were trimmed by 6 bases and 7 bases, with 7 bases remaining between them. Written as DNA, the CDR3 is TGTGCCAGTAGGCAGGGAAATTCACCCCTCCACTTT. Translating gives CASRQGNSPLHF.